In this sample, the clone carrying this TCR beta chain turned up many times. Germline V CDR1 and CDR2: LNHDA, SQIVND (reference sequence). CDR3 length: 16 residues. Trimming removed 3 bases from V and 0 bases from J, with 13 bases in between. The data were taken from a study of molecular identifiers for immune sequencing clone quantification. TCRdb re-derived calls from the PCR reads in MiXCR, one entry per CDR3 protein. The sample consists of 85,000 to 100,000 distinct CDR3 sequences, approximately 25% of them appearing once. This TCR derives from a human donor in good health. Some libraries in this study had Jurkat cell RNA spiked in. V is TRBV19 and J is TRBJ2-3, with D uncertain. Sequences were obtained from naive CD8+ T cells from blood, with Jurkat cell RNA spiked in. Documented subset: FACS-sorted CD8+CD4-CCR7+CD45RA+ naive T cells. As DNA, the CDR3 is TGTGCCAGTAGTATTCATCCGTCGCATAGCACAGATACGCAGTATTTT. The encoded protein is CASSIHPSHSTDTQYF.